This T cell receptor (beta chain) was observed in a study of blood T cell repertoires in COVID-19. Study details: The analysed material was cDNA or gDNA that came from T cells, B-cell-depleted T cells, or PBMCs.

Per the study methods: Counts of nucleated cells, estimated from reference gene primer amplification, were obtained. Clones were read by immunoSEQ multiplex PCR, and TCRdb kept only the in-frame ones, dropping some. The V and J calls and clone size are taken from that table; D and trimming were inferred from the DNA. Here the sample spans some 250,000 clones, about nine tenths being singletons. Participants, about 18 to 100 years old, spanned 25 or so US areas. Donors in Cohort 3 counted as recovered after two negative PCRs, clearance, or symptom resolution. CDR1 is SGHNT, CDR2 YYREEE, per germline (reference sequence). The junction had 6 bases not matched to a gene; V was cut back by 4 bases and J by 0 bases. The CDR3 has 15 amino acids.

This TCR was sampled from a man younger than 30 who had recovered from COVID-19. V is TRBV5-4 and J is TRBJ1-1; 7 bases match TRBD1. The sequencing sample was made of PBMCs or T cells enriched from blood (not recorded which). The CDR3: CASSPTGTLNTEAFF. The CDR3, as DNA: TGTGCCAGCAGCCCGACAGGGACCTTGAACACTGAAGCTTTCTTT.